These 30 T cell receptor beta chains share one sample of origin, sequenced in a study of blood T cell repertoires in COVID-19. The method was immunoSEQ multiplex PCR; TCRdb's version includes in-frame clones alone and lacks a portion of them. The table includes roughly 270,000 clones, 85% detected once. Sequencing used PBMCs or T cells enriched from blood (not recorded which). The origin of the receptors is a woman in her 50s who had recovered from COVID-19.

The chain joins TRBV5-8 to TRBJ1-5; D not resolved. Trimming took 0 bases from V and 6 from J, leaving 13 bases between them. This CDR3 contains 15 residues. Germline lookup yields CDR1 SGHTS and CDR2 YDEGEE. The CDR3 coding sequence is TGTGCCAGCAGCTTGGAGAGACAAGATGGTCAGCCCCAGCATTTT. It codes for CASSLERQDGQPQHF.

The V call is TRBV9, the J call TRBJ1-3; a possible D gene is TRBD1 (6 bases). The germline V and J ends were trimmed by 4 bases and 0 bases, with 14 bases remaining between them. Germline CDR1 reads SGDLS; CDR2 reads YYNGEE. The CDR3 is 16 amino acids. The CDR3 DNA reads TGTGCCAGCAGCCTAGGACAGTTAGACTCTGGAAACACCATATATTTT. It specifies CASSLGQLDSGNTIYF.

The chain joins TRBV5-6 to TRBJ1-5; tentatively, D is TRBD1 (5 bases). The CDR3 is made up of 13 amino acids. The germline V gene encodes CDR1 SGHDT and CDR2 YYEEEE. V was trimmed by 4 bases and J by 7 bases, leaving 12 bases between them. CDR3 sequence: CASSDSLGQPQHF. The CDR3 nucleotides are TGTGCCAGCAGCGACAGTCTAGGCCAGCCCCAGCATTTT.

The V and J genes are TRBV7-3 and TRBJ1-2, with D possibly being TRBD1 (6 bases). The CDR3 is made up of 15 amino acids. V was shortened by 11 bases and J by 4 bases, with 23 bases between the two germline ends. From germline, CDR1 is SGHTA and CDR2 FQGTGA. The CDR3 bases are TGTGCCGGCCCCACTCTACAGGGTAAAGGCTATGGCTACACCTTC. This translates into CAGPTLQGKGYGYTF.

Many counts were recorded for this clone. This CDR3 is also generated by other DNA sequences in the sample. The rearrangement uses TRBV19 and TRBJ1-1; D unresolved. The CDR3 has 13 amino acids. Germline V gene lookup returns CDR1 LNHDA and CDR2 SQIVND (reference sequence). The germline V and J ends were trimmed by 3 bases and 5 bases, with 10 bases remaining between them. The CDR3 reads CASSIERRTEAFF. The CDR3 DNA sequence: TGTGCCAGTAGTATCGAAAGGAGGACTGAAGCTTTCTTT.

The rearrangement uses TRBV4-1 and TRBJ2-7, with 8 bases aligning to TRBD2. In germline, CDR1 is MGHRA, CDR2 YSYEKL. The CDR3 has 17 residues. Trimming at V came to 1 base and at J to 6 bases, leaving 14 bases not matched to a gene. This CDR3 is CASSQATAGGGSGEQYF. As DNA, the CDR3 is TGCGCCAGCAGCCAAGCGACGGCGGGAGGCGGGAGCGGCGAGCAGTACTTC.

This chain connects TRBV7-2 to TRBJ2-4; D is undetermined. The V and J ends lost 5 bases and 7 bases respectively, with 18 bases between them. This CDR3 has 15 amino acids. Germline V gives CDR1 SGHTA, CDR2 FQGNSA. The CDR3: CASSPTGSLRNIQYF. The CDR3 nucleotides read TGTGCCAGCAGCCCGACCGGGTCCCTTCGCAACATTCAGTACTTC.

This clone was counted once. V usage is TRBV19 and J usage is TRBJ1-5; 7 bases line up with TRBD1. The germline CDR1 and CDR2 sequences are LNHDA and SQIVND (reference sequence). Germline trimming cut 5 bases from V and 7 bases from J; bases unmatched to any gene: 5. The CDR3 contains 13 residues. In DNA form, the CDR3 reads TGTGCCAGTAGTCCTAGGGGGCAACAGCCCCAGCATTTT. It yields the protein CASSPRGQQPQHF. The full variable domain, completed using reference TRBV19 and TRBJ1-5, is DGGITQSPKYLFRKEGQNVTLSCEQNLNHDAMYWYRQDPGQGLRLIYYSQIVNDFQKGDIAEGYSVSREKKESFPLTVTSAQKNPTAFYLCASSPRGQQPQHFGDGTRLSIL.

This clone occurred once. V and J are TRBV7-2 and TRBJ1-6; D remains unclear. Germline lookup yields CDR1 SGHTA and CDR2 FQGNSA. V dropped 6 bases and J dropped 6 bases, with 12 bases sitting between them. This CDR3 spans 14 amino acids. CDR3 amino acids: CASSLQILNSPLHF. In nucleotides, the CDR3 is TGTGCCAGCAGTTTACAGATCCTTAATTCACCCCTCCACTTT. Filled out from reference TRBV7-2 and TRBJ1-6, the complete variable domain reads GAGVSQSPSNKVTEKGKDVELRCDPISGHTALYWYRQSLGQGLEFLIYFQGNSAPDKSGLPSDRFSAERTGGSVSTLTIQRTQQEDSAVYLCASSLQILNSPLHFGNGTRLTVT.

DNA for the CDR3: TGTGCCAGCAGCCGGGGACCGGGACTAGCGGGGTCGGATACGCAGTATTTT. Translating gives CASSRGPGLAGSDTQYF. This sequence joins TRBV3-1 (or the pseudogene TRBV3-2) and TRBJ2-3, with 13 bases that match TRBD2. V lost 4 bases and J lost 6; bases outside the gene matches: 10. The CDR3 contains 17 residues. Germline loops: CDR1 LGHDT, CDR2 YNNKEL (reference sequence).

In nucleotides, the CDR3 is TGTGCCAGCAGTCCACAGGGACAGGGGGCTAATCAGCCCCAGCATTTT. Protein product: CASSPQGQGANQPQHF. V and J are TRBV28 and TRBJ1-5; 12 nucleotides align to TRBD1. The CDR3 is 16 residues long. Looked up from germline, CDR1 is MDHEN and CDR2 is SYDVKM. J was trimmed by 4 bases and V by 5 bases; bases with no gene match: 6.

This chain joins TRBV18 and TRBJ2-7, with a possible D match to TRBD2 (5 bases). The CDR3 spans 15 residues. Trimming pared 0 bases from V and 2 bases from J, leaving 11 bases between. Germline V gene sequence: CDR1 KGHSH, CDR2 LQKENI. The CDR3: CASSPPGSGTYEQYF. The CDR3, as DNA: TGTGCCAGCTCACCACCGGGGTCGGGAACCTACGAGCAGTACTTC. Complete variable domain (other parts from reference TRBV18 and TRBJ2-7): NAGVMQNPRHLVRRRGQEARLRCSPMKGHSHVYWYRQLPEEGLKFMVYLQKENIIDESGMPKERFSAEFPKEGPSILRIQQVVRGDSAAYFCASSPPGSGTYEQYFGPGTRLTVT.

The chain carries TRBV18 and TRBJ2-3, with TRBD1 identical over 10 bases. The V gene's germline CDR1 is KGHSH and CDR2 LQKENI. This CDR3 region has 16 residues. V dropped 5 bases and J dropped 5; count of bases not matched to a gene: 10. This CDR3 is CASSTPGTGEKDTQYF. Written as DNA, the CDR3 is TGTGCCAGCTCAACTCCGGGGACAGGGGAGAAAGATACGCAGTATTTT.

V gene TRBV5-1 combines with J gene TRBJ2-3, with TRBD1 as a possible D gene (6 bases). V was pared by 4 bases and J by 0 bases, with 12 bases between. Germline loops: CDR1 SGHRS, CDR2 YFSETQ. The CDR3 covers 15 residues. Here the CDR3 reads CASSPGQISTDTQYF. DNA for the CDR3: TGCGCCAGCAGCCCCGGACAGATTAGCACAGATACGCAGTATTTT.

The CDR3 region is CASSQPTSGPTYEQYF. In DNA form, the CDR3 reads TGCGCCAGCAGCCAACCGACTAGCGGTCCGACCTACGAGCAGTACTTC. This rearrangement joins TRBV4-1 to TRBJ2-7; 9 bases align to TRBD2. Looked up from germline, CDR1 is MGHRA and CDR2 is YSYEKL. The CDR3 spans 16 residues. V shed 2 bases, J shed 2 bases, and the junction held 7 bases outside the gene matches.

A remark on this clone: Other DNA sequences in this sample translate to the same CDR3. The chain carries TRBV28 and TRBJ2-7; D unclear. This CDR3 has 10 residues. Germline V CDR1 and CDR2: MDHEN, SYDVKM. Trimming took 5 bases from V and 3 from J, leaving 2 bases between them. The CDR3 protein is CASSHYEQYF. CDR3 coding DNA: TGTGCCAGCAGTCACTACGAGCAGTACTTC.

The CDR3 sequence is CASSLFTRDTEAFF. The CDR3 DNA is TGTGCCAGCAGTTTATTTACCAGGGACACTGAAGCTTTCTTT. The rearrangement links TRBV28 to TRBJ1-1, with a possible D match to TRBD1 (5 bases). V was pared by 1 base and J by 3 bases, with 9 bases between. Per germline, CDR1 MDHEN and CDR2 SYDVKM. CDR3 length: 14 residues.

This clone was seen only once. The genes are TRBV18 and TRBJ1-5; 7 positions agree with TRBD1. The CDR3 covers 15 residues. Germline V CDR1 and CDR2: KGHSH, LQKENI. V trimming: 5 bases; J trimming: 1 base; junction bases outside the gene matches: 5. The CDR3 DNA is TGTGCCAGCTCATCCCACAGGGGAAGCAATCAGCCCCAGCATTTT. Protein product: CASSSHRGSNQPQHF.

This chain uses TRBV6-6 with TRBJ1-2; 9 bases map to TRBD1. Germline V gene data show CDR1 as MNHNY and CDR2 as SVGAGI (reference sequence). CDR3 length equals 15 residues. V trimming: 2 bases; J trimming: 8 bases; junction bases outside the gene matches: 9. This chain's CDR3 is CASSYRETGGEGYTF. DNA of the CDR3: TGTGCCAGCAGTTACCGAGAAACAGGGGGCGAAGGCTACACCTTC.

The chain is built from TRBV3-1 (or the pseudogene TRBV3-2) and TRBJ2-7; unclear D gene. V shed 4 bases and J shed 3 bases, with 16 bases lying between them. The CDR3 extends over 15 amino acids. CDR1 and CDR2 from the germline V gene are LGHDT and YNNKEL (reference sequence). CDR3 DNA: TGTGCCAGCAGCCCGCAGGTTGATCTCTTCTACGAGCAGTACTTC. It specifies CASSPQVDLFYEQYF.

This sequence joins TRBV6-5 and TRBJ1-4; D is unresolved. Germline CDR1 and CDR2: MNHEY and SVGAGI. This CDR3 spans 14 amino acids. V gave up 6 bases and J gave up 0 bases, with 8 bases separating them. The CDR3 DNA follows: TGTGCCAGCAGCCGTAGCCCAACTAATGAAAAACTGTTTTTT. Residues: CASSRSPTNEKLFF.

This chain links TRBV25-1 with TRBJ1-1, with 8 bases matching TRBD1. The trim removed 1 base at V and 10 bases at J, leaving 5 bases unmatched. CDR1 MGHDK and CDR2 SYGVNS come from the germline V gene. The CDR3 is 13 residues long. The CDR3 region is CASSEFGDRRAFF. CDR3 coding DNA: TGTGCCAGCAGTGAATTCGGGGACAGGCGAGCTTTCTTT.

The chain combines TRBV3-1 (or the pseudogene TRBV3-2) with TRBJ1-4, with a possible D match to TRBD1 (5 bases). The ends were cut back, 3 bases at V and 0 bases at J, with 5 bases in the middle. Germline V gives CDR1 LGHDT, CDR2 YNNKEL (reference sequence). This CDR3 spans 14 amino acids. This chain's CDR3 is CASSQDTTNEKLFF. CDR3 sequence (DNA): TGTGCCAGCAGCCAGGACACAACTAATGAAAAACTGTTTTTT.

This clone was seen a single time. The chain recombines TRBV30 with TRBJ2-1; D perhaps matches TRBD1 (6 bases). V lost 4 bases and J 8 bases, leaving 12 bases between the germline ends. The germline V gene encodes CDR1 GTSNPN and CDR2 SVGIG (reference sequence). This CDR3 is 12 amino acids long. The CDR3 loop is CAWNRVTDEQFF. The DNA of the CDR3 is TGTGCCTGGAACAGGGTGACGGATGAGCAGTTCTTC.

The V gene is TRBV5-6, the J gene TRBJ1-1, with a weak D call TRBD1 (5 bases). Per the germline V gene, CDR1 is SGHDT and CDR2 is YYEEEE. The CDR3 consists of 13 residues. Between the trimmed V and J ends, which lost 2 bases and 3 bases, there was a span of 8 bases. The CDR3 DNA reads TGTGCCAGCAGCTTCACGACAGACACTGAAGCTTTCTTT. The encoded protein is CASSFTTDTEAFF.

The rearrangement links TRBV5-1 to TRBJ1-1; no clear D. This CDR3 contains 15 residues. Per the germline V gene, CDR1 is SGHRS and CDR2 is YFSETQ. Trimming left V 0 bases short and J 1 base short, with 10 bases between. The DNA of the CDR3 is TGCGCCAGCAGCTTGGGCAGTTATACGAACACTGAAGCTTTCTTT. Protein product: CASSLGSYTNTEAFF.

The CDR3 DNA sequence: TGTGCCAGCAACCCCGCTAGCGGGGGGTGGAATGAGCAGTTCTTC. As protein: CASNPASGGWNEQFF. The genes are TRBV6-2 or TRBV6-3 and TRBJ2-1; TRBD2 aligns across 11 bases. The V gene end was trimmed by 7 bases and the J gene end by 7 bases; junction bases not matched to a gene: 9. Germline CDR1 is MNHEY and CDR2 is SVGEGT. CDR3 size: 15 residues.

This clone was seen only once. In the same sample, other DNA sequences code for this CDR3. The V gene is TRBV19, the J gene TRBJ1-5, with a weak D call TRBD1 (5 bases). Trimming shortened V by 1 base and J by 4 bases, and 11 bases separated the two germline ends. CDR1 and CDR2 (germline): LNHDA, SQIVND (reference sequence). The CDR3 is 15 residues long. The CDR3 region has the DNA TGTGCCAGTAGTATAGGTCGGGCAGGGAATCAGCCCCAGCATTTT. Translation gives CASSIGRAGNQPQHF.

The gene calls are TRBV5-5 and TRBJ2-5; D is possibly TRBD1 (6 bases). Trimming removed 5 bases at V and 1 base at J, with 24 bases between. Germline loops: CDR1 SGHKS, CDR2 YYEKEE (reference sequence). The CDR3 has 18 amino acids. The CDR3 nucleotides read TGTGCCAGCAGAAGTAGGACAGATTCGAGGGCGCCCCAAGAGACCCAGTACTTC. The encoded protein is CASRSRTDSRAPQETQYF.

V is TRBV19 and J is TRBJ2-1; 13 bases line up with TRBD2. V shed 6 bases, J shed 8 bases, and the junction held 10 bases outside the gene matches. Germline V CDR1 and CDR2: LNHDA, SQIVND (reference sequence). This CDR3 has 16 amino acids. The CDR3 DNA reads as TGTGCCAGTAGGGCGAACCGACTAGCGGGAGGCGATGAGCAGTTCTTC. This translates into CASRANRLAGGDEQFF.